These 23 T cell receptor beta chains share one sample of origin, sequenced in a study of blood T cell repertoires in COVID-19 (dated by TCRdb to 2020 to 2022). To prepare the library, the immunoSEQ multiplex PCR assay was applied. TCRdb holds this immuneACCESS table with in-frame rearrangements only. Some clones are missing; in checked studies, unresolved V genes explain under half, and the rest has no known cause. A total of under 70,000 clones appear in this sample, about 91% of them only once. Under 7.5% of the sample is taken by the ten largest. Sequencing was done on a sample of peripheral blood. These receptors were collected from a woman aged 55-69 years with active or convalescent COVID-19.

CDR3 coding DNA: TGTGCCAGCAGCTGGGGACAGGGACCCACTGAAGCTTTCTTT. It is translated as CASSWGQGPTEAFF. V and J are TRBV6-2 or TRBV6-3 and TRBJ1-1; 9 positions agree with TRBD1. This CDR3 is 14 amino acids long. Per germline, CDR1 MNHEY and CDR2 SVGEGT. V dropped 6 bases and J dropped 4; count of bases not matched to a gene: 6.

V gene TRBV27 combines with J gene TRBJ1-2, with TRBD1 matching over 8 bases. V shed 6 bases and J 6 bases; nucleotides not matched to a gene: 6. The germline V gene encodes CDR1 MNHEY and CDR2 SMNVEV (reference sequence). This CDR3 has 13 amino acids. The DNA for the CDR3 is TGTGCCAGCAGAAATCAGGGGGCGGATGGCTACACCTTC. Protein: CASRNQGADGYTF.

This sequence joins TRBV30 and TRBJ1-5, with 7 bases aligning to TRBD1. The V and J ends lost 2 bases and 1 base, in that order; junction bases with no gene match: 8. The germline V gene encodes CDR1 GTSNPN and CDR2 SVGIG (reference sequence). The CDR3 runs to 16 residues. DNA of the CDR3: TGTGCCTGGAGTAGGGGGACAGCGGGCAGCAATCAGCCCCAGCATTTT. This encodes CAWSRGTAGSNQPQHF.

This chain uses TRBV9 with TRBJ2-7; 10 bases fit TRBD1. From germline, CDR1 is SGDLS and CDR2 YYNGEE. The CDR3 consists of 14 residues. The V segment lost 2 bases and the J segment 2 bases; nucleotides outside the gene matches: 1. The CDR3 protein is CASSVGTGAYEQYF. The CDR3, as DNA: TGTGCCAGCAGCGTGGGGACAGGGGCCTACGAGCAGTACTTC.

The chain carries TRBV25-1 and TRBJ2-1; tentative D call: TRBD1 (5 bases). V was pared by 2 bases and J by 0 bases, with 11 bases between. The CDR3 contains 16 residues. CDR1 and CDR2 from the germline V gene are MGHDK and SYGVNS. CDR3 DNA sequence: TGTGCCAGCAGTGAAAAGGACATACCCTCCTACAATGAGCAGTTCTTC. The encoded protein is CASSEKDIPSYNEQFF.

This sequence joins TRBV30 and TRBJ1-3; tentatively, D is TRBD1 (6 bases). Per the germline V gene, CDR1 is GTSNPN and CDR2 is SVGIG (reference sequence). V was pared by 1 base and J by 6 bases, with 13 bases between. There are 14 residues in the CDR3. CDR3 DNA sequence: TGTGCCTGGAGTGCCGGACAGCTAATAAACACCATATATTTT. This codes for CAWSAGQLINTIYF.

This chain connects TRBV6-2 or TRBV6-3 to TRBJ2-1; 7 bases align to TRBD1. The germline V gene encodes CDR1 MNHEY and CDR2 SVGEGT. V trimming: 0 bases; J trimming: 7 bases; junction bases outside the gene matches: 3. This CDR3 region has 14 residues. The CDR3 sequence is CASSYSVRGNEQFF. The CDR3, as DNA: TGTGCCAGCAGTTACTCGGTCAGGGGGAATGAGCAGTTCTTC.

This clone has a handful of counts. This chain connects TRBV3-1 (or the pseudogene TRBV3-2) to TRBJ2-7, with D perhaps matching TRBD1 (6 bases). There are 11 residues in the CDR3. V lost 5 bases and J 8 bases, leaving 10 bases between the germline ends. Germline CDR1 and CDR2: LGHDT and YNNKEL (reference sequence). CDR3 sequence: CASSATGKQYF. In DNA form, the CDR3 reads TGTGCCAGCAGCGCAACAGGGAAGCAGTACTTC.

The chain has TRBV10-3 and TRBJ2-1, with 12 nucleotides matching TRBD2. Germline CDR1 and CDR2: ENHRY and SYGVKD. The V and J ends lost 4 bases and 4 bases, in that order; junction bases with no gene match: 8. There are 17 residues in the CDR3. CDR3 residues: CAISAPTSGSQYNEQFF. In nucleotides, the CDR3 is TGTGCCATCAGTGCCCCGACTAGCGGGAGTCAATACAATGAGCAGTTCTTC.

The V and J genes are TRBV7-9 and TRBJ1-5; a weak D match, TRBD1 (6 bases). V lost 1 base and J 7 bases, leaving 8 bases between the germline ends. CDR3 length: 13 amino acids. The germline CDR1 and CDR2 sequences are SEHNR and FQNEAQ (reference sequence). The CDR3 spells CASSLEGGQPQHF. CDR3 nucleotide sequence: TGTGCCAGCAGCTTAGAAGGGGGACAGCCCCAGCATTTT.

This chain joins TRBV28 and TRBJ1-1, with D hard to call. The V end lost 10 bases, the J end lost 0 bases, and 24 bases lay between the germline ends. The germline V gene encodes CDR1 MDHEN and CDR2 SYDVKM. This CDR3 has 17 residues. CDR3 protein: CATLDAFVPPLNTEAFF. DNA of the CDR3: TGTGCCACACTAGATGCCTTCGTGCCGCCCTTGAACACTGAAGCTTTCTTT.

This chain links TRBV19 with TRBJ1-5, with D tentatively TRBD1 (6 bases). Trimming pared 5 bases from V and 5 bases from J, leaving 13 bases between. CDR3 size: 14 residues. The germline gives CDR1 LNHDA, CDR2 SQIVND (reference sequence). The CDR3 coding sequence is TGTGCCAGTAGTTCAGGGGTAAAGGATCAGCCCCAGCATTTT. This codes for CASSSGVKDQPQHF.

The genes are TRBV7-9 and TRBJ2-2; D is unclear. Germline CDR1 SEHNR, CDR2 FQNEAQ (reference sequence). V gave up 4 bases and J gave up 0 bases, with 3 bases separating them. CDR3 size: 13 residues. The CDR3 loop reads CASSSTNTGELFF. Written as DNA, the CDR3 is TGTGCCAGCAGCTCCACGAACACCGGGGAGCTGTTTTTT.

This sequence joins TRBV30 and TRBJ1-1; D is undetermined. V was clipped by 2 bases and J by 0 bases, with 7 bases between them. Germline lookup yields CDR1 GTSNPN and CDR2 SVGIG (reference sequence). The CDR3 extends over 13 amino acids. The CDR3 spells CAWSRLMNTEAFF. For the CDR3, the DNA is TGTGCCTGGAGTAGACTGATGAACACTGAAGCTTTCTTT.

The chain couples TRBV19 to TRBJ1-3; no clear D. Trimming took off 6 bases at V and 0 bases at J, with 15 bases between the two ends. CDR1 LNHDA and CDR2 SQIVND come from the germline V gene (reference sequence). CDR3 length: 16 residues. The CDR3 is CASSLQRTGSGNTIYF. CDR3 nucleotides: TGTGCCAGTAGCTTACAGCGGACGGGCTCTGGAAACACCATATATTTT.

This clone showed up just a few times. V gene TRBV7-3 combines with J gene TRBJ1-2; no clear D gene. The CDR3 runs to 14 residues. V was clipped by 0 bases and J by 7 bases, with 12 bases between them. CDR1 SGHTA and CDR2 FQGTGA come from the germline V gene. This CDR3 reads CASSLTNGGLGYTF. CDR3 in DNA: TGTGCCAGCAGCTTAACGAATGGTGGGCTTGGCTACACCTTC.

The chain is built from TRBV7-3 and TRBJ2-7; the match to TRBD1 covers 10 bases. This CDR3 is built from 14 residues. The J segment lost 2 bases and the V segment lost 2 bases, leaving 0 bases of the junction unmatched. The germline gives CDR1 SGHTA, CDR2 FQGTGA. The chain's CDR3 is CASSLDRGPYEQYF. The DNA for the CDR3 is TGTGCCAGCAGCTTAGACAGGGGGCCCTACGAGCAGTACTTC.

This chain joins TRBV5-1 and TRBJ2-1, with a tentative D call TRBD2 (7 bases). The CDR3 has 16 amino acids. CDR1 and CDR2 (germline): SGHRS, YFSETQ. Trimming removed 4 bases from V and 0 bases from J, with 14 bases in between. In DNA form, the CDR3 reads TGCGCCAGCAGCCCGAGGGGGGGCGCCTCCTACAATGAGCAGTTCTTC. As protein: CASSPRGGASYNEQFF.

This chain connects TRBV28 to TRBJ1-1; D is possibly TRBD1 (6 bases). There are 14 residues in the CDR3. Trimming shortened V by 6 bases and J by 1 base, and 12 bases separated the two germline ends. Germline values: CDR1 MDHEN, CDR2 SYDVKM. CDR3 bases: TGTGCCAGCAGACCCGGGACACAGAACACTGAAGCTTTCTTT. Protein product: CASRPGTQNTEAFF.

V and J are TRBV19 and TRBJ1-6; 7 bases are a match to TRBD1. This CDR3 spans 16 amino acids. The germline CDR1 and CDR2 sequences are LNHDA and SQIVND (reference sequence). V trimming: 5 bases; J trimming: 8 bases; junction bases outside the gene matches: 12. The CDR3 DNA reads as TGTGCCAGTAGTTCGTCGGCCCGGGACAGTCATTCACCCCTCCACTTT. Amino acid sequence: CASSSSARDSHSPLHF. The full variable domain, completed using reference TRBV19 and TRBJ1-6, is DGGITQSPKYLFRKEGQNVTLSCEQNLNHDAMYWYRQDPGQGLRLIYYSQIVNDFQKGDIAEGYSVSREKKESFPLTVTSAQKNPTAFYLCASSSSARDSHSPLHFGNGTRLTVT.

The chain employs TRBV7-2 and TRBJ1-5; D is undetermined. Germline CDR1 SGHTA, CDR2 FQGNSA. Trimming took 4 bases from V and 9 from J, leaving 16 bases between them. The CDR3 is 14 residues long. This chain's CDR3 is CASSSFGSLGPQHF. CDR3 DNA sequence: TGTGCCAGCAGCTCTTTCGGGAGCTTGGGGCCCCAGCATTTT.

This sequence joins TRBV2 and TRBJ2-5, with 8 bases fitting TRBD1. Germline V CDR1 and CDR2: SNHLY, FYNNEI. The CDR3 loop spans 14 amino acids. V shed 7 bases and J 5 bases; nucleotides not matched to a gene: 9. The CDR3 DNA is TGTGCCAGCACCTATCAGGGGGCCGGGGAGACCCAGTACTTC. Protein sequence: CASTYQGAGETQYF. The whole variable domain, remainder taken from reference TRBV2 and TRBJ2-5, is EPEVTQTPSHQVTQMGQEVILRCVPISNHLYFYWYRQILGQKVEFLVSFYNNEISEKSEIFDDQFSVERPDGSNFTLKIRSTKLEDSAMYFCASTYQGAGETQYFGPGTRLLVL.

The V and J genes are TRBV6-6 and TRBJ2-3; possibly TRBD1 for D (6 bases). V was trimmed by 7 bases and J by 1 base, leaving 18 bases between them. The V gene's germline CDR1 is MNHNY and CDR2 SVGAGI (reference sequence). This CDR3 is 16 amino acids long. The CDR3 reads CASKGELAGRTDTQYF. As DNA, the CDR3 is TGTGCCAGCAAGGGGGAATTGGCGGGTCGCACAGATACGCAGTATTTT.